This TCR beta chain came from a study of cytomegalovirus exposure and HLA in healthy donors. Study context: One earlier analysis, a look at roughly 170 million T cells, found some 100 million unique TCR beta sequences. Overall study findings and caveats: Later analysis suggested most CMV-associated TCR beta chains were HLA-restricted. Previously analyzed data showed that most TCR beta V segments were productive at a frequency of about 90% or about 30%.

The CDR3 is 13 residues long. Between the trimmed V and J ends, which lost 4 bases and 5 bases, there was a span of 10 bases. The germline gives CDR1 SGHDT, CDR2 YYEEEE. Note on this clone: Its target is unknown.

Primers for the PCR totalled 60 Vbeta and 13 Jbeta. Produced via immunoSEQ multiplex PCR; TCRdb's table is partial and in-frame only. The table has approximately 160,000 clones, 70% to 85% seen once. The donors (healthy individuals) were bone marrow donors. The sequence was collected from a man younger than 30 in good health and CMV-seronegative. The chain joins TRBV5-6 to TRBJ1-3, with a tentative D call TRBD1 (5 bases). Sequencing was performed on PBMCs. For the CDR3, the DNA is TGTGCCAGCAGCCGTGACAGAAGAAACACCATATATTTT. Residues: CASSRDRRNTIYF.